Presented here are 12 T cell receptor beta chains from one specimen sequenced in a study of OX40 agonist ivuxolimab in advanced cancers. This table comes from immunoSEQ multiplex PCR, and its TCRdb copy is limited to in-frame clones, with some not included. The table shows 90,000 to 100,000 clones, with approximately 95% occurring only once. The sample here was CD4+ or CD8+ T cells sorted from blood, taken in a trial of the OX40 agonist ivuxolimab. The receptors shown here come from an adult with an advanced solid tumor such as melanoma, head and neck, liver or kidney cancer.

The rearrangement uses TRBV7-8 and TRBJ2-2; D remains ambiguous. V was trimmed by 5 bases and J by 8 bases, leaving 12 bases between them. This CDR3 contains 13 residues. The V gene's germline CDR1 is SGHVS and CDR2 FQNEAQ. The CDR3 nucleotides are TGTGCCAGCAGCGTGGGTGGGGTGGGGGAGCTGTTTTTT. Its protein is CASSVGGVGELFF.

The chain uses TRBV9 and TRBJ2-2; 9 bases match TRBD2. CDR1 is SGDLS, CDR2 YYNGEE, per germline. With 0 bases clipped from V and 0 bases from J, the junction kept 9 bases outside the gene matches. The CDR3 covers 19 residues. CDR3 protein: CASSVEGIAGVPNTGELFF. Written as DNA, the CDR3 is TGTGCCAGCAGCGTAGAGGGGATAGCGGGAGTACCGAACACCGGGGAGCTGTTTTTT.

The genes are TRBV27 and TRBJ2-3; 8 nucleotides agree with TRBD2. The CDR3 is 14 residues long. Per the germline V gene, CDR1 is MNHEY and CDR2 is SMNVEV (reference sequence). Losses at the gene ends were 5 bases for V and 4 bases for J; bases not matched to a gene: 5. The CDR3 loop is CASSSGRWADTQYF. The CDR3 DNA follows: TGTGCCAGCAGTAGCGGGAGATGGGCAGATACGCAGTATTTT.

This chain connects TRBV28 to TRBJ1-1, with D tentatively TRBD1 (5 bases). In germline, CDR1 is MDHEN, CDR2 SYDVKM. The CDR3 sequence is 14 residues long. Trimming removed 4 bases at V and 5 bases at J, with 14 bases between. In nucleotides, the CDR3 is TGTGCCAGCAGTTACGACATCCGGGGGACTGAAGCTTTCTTT. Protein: CASSYDIRGTEAFF.

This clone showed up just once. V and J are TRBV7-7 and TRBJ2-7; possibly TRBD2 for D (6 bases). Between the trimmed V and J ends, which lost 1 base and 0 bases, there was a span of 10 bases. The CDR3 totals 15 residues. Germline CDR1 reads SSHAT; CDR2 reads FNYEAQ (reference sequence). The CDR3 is CASSLGDSSSYEQYF. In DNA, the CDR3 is TGTGCCAGCAGCTTAGGGGACTCCAGCTCCTACGAGCAGTACTTC.

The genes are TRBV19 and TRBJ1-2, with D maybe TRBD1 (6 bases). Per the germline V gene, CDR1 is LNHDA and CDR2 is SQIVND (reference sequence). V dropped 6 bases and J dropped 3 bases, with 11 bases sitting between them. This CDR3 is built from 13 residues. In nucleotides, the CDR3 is TGTGCCAGTAGGACACAGGGACACTATGGCTACACCTTC. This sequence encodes CASRTQGHYGYTF.

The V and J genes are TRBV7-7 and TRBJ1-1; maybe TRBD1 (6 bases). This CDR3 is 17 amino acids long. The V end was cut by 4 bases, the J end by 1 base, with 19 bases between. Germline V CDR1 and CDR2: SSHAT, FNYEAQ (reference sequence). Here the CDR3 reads CASSSYRVRDGNTEAFF. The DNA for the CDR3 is TGTGCCAGCAGCTCGTACAGGGTACGGGATGGGAACACTGAAGCTTTCTTT.

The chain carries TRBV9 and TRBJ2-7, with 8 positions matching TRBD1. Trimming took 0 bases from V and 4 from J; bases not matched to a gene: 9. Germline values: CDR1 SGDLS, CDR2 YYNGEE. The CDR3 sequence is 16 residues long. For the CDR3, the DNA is TGTGCCAGCAGCGTAGAACCAGGGGGCTCATTTTACGAGCAGTACTTC. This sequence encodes CASSVEPGGSFYEQYF.

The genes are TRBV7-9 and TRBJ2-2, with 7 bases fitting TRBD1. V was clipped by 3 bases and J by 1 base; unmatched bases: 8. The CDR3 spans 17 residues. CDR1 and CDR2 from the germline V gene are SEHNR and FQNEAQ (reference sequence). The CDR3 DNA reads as TGTGCCAGCAGCTTGGGTCCCGGGACAGAGAACACCGGGGAGCTGTTTTTT. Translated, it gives CASSLGPGTENTGELFF.

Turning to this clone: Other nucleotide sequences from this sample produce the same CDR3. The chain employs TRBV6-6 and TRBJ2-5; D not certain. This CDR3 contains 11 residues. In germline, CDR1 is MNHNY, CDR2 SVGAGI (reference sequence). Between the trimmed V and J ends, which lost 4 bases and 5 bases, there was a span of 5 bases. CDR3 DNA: TGTGCCAGCAGTTTGGGGGAGACCCAGTACTTC. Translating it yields CASSLGETQYF.

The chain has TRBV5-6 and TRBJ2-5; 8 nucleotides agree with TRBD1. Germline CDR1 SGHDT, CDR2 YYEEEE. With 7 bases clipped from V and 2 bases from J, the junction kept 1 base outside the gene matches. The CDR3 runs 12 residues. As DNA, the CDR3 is TGTGCCAGCGGGACAGGTCAAGAGACCCAGTACTTC. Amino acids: CASGTGQETQYF.

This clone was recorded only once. The CDR3 spells CASSFRGVEAFF. CDR3 sequence (DNA): TGTGCCAGCAGTTTTCGAGGTGTTGAAGCTTTCTTT. V usage is TRBV28 and J usage is TRBJ1-1; no clear D gene. Germline V gene sequence: CDR1 MDHEN, CDR2 SYDVKM. The CDR3 is 12 residues long. Trimming cost V 3 bases and J 7 bases, with 9 bases left between them.